This T cell receptor beta chain was retrieved from a study of glioma-infiltrating T cells. Study outcomes and limitations: Only very few CDR3 sequences appeared in both tissue and blood. Gliomas, especially low-grade, showed above-expected tissue-blood divergence; non-neoplastic patients showed below.

The iRepertoire nested amplicon-rescue multiplex PCR amplified TCR alpha and beta CDR3s from RNA. For one-step reverse transcription and amplification, 100-400 ng of tissue mRNA or PBMC total RNA was used. In TCRdb, the multiplex PCR reads were re-called with MiXCR into one record per CDR3 protein. This sample carries about 140,000 distinct CDR3 sequences, about two fifths of them seen once, and the ten largest clones take roughly 20%. Germline V lookup: CDR1 ENHRY, CDR2 SYGVKD. The CDR3 has 15 amino acids. V lost 0 bases, J lost 2 bases, and 5 bases lay in between. As to this clonotype: Its antigen is as yet unknown.

The sequencing input was glioma tissue, nonneoplastic brain tissue, or PBMCs (not recorded which). This rearrangement joins TRBV10-3 to TRBJ2-6, with D uncertain. The receptor comes from a human donor with low-grade glioma or glioblastoma, undergoing nonglioma brain surgery, or in good health (not recorded which). CDR3 sequence reads: CAISESRTGANVLTF. CDR3 nucleotides: TGTGCCATCAGTGAGTCTCGGACTGGGGCCAACGTCCTGACTTTC.